This T cell receptor (beta chain) was sequenced for a study of shared clonotypes between healthy human individuals. V dropped 5 bases and J dropped 2; count of bases not matched to a gene: 8. CDR3 length: 15 amino acids. Germline lookup yields CDR1 LNHNV and CDR2 YYDKDF (reference sequence). The study's findings and limits: The sole specimen, blood, was sampled, and tissue repertoires likely differ.

Libraries were prepared by immunoSEQ multiplex PCR; TCRdb keeps only in-frame clonotypes and omits some of them. This sample has about 1.1 million clones, with roughly 80% found just once. Only one count was recorded for this clone. No antigen is known for it. The specimen was memory CD4+ T cells from PBMCs. The subset was: CD45RA-negative fraction. The rearrangement joins TRBV15 to TRBJ2-5; 7 bases are shared with TRBD2. The source of this sequence is a man younger than 35 in good health. Some clones in this sample may be carry-over from other donors' samples. CDR3: CATSRPGDYQETQYF. The CDR3 DNA reads TGTGCCACCAGCCGGCCGGGGGACTATCAAGAGACCCAGTACTTC.